The clone carrying this T cell receptor (beta chain) appeared a few times. TCRdb's copy holds only in-frame clones and misses some; the assay was immunoSEQ multiplex PCR. The data show some 490,000 clones, 70% to 90% seen once. Germline-derived CDR1 and CDR2 are SGHNT and YYREEE (reference sequence). V was shortened by 4 bases and J by 4 bases, with 14 bases between the two germline ends. CDR3 length equals 15 residues. Living in roughly 25 US areas, the participants were between roughly 18 and 95 years of age. These data come from a study of blood T cell repertoires in COVID-19. Specimen: PBMCs or T cells enriched from blood (not recorded which). The rearrangement uses TRBV5-4 and TRBJ2-2, with D possibly being TRBD1 (6 bases). The TCR originated in a woman aged 55 to 70 who had recovered from COVID-19. In DNA form, the CDR3 reads TGTGCCAGCAGCCCCCGCGACAGGTCCACCGGGGAGCTGTTTTTT. As protein: CASSPRDRSTGELFF.